The 28 T cell receptor beta chains given below trace back to one sample, sequenced in a study of T cells after somatic rescue of genetic block. Libraries were prepared by immunoSEQ multiplex PCR; TCRdb keeps only in-frame clonotypes and omits some of them. The table shows roughly 70,000 clones, with roughly nine tenths occurring only once. The sample was peripheral blood mononuclear cells (PBMCs). The receptors come from a man in his forties.

V is TRBV2 and J is TRBJ1-1; D perhaps matches TRBD1 (5 bases). V dropped 6 bases and J dropped 1 base, with 15 bases sitting between them. Looked up from germline, CDR1 is SNHLY and CDR2 is FYNNEI. CDR3 length: 15 residues. The CDR3 bases are TGTGCCAGCAGACCCCGGCCAGGGCAGAACACTGAAGCTTTCTTT. Protein sequence: CASRPRPGQNTEAFF.

The J gene is TRBJ1-4, the V gene TRBV11-2, with D uncertain. Germline assignment: CDR1 SGHAT and CDR2 FQNNGV. With 5 bases removed from V and 3 bases from J, the gap between germline ends came to 10 bases. This CDR3 contains 14 residues. CDR3 nucleotides: TGTGCCAGCAGCCTACACCGCGCTAATGAAAAACTGTTTTTT. Amino acids: CASSLHRANEKLFF.

The genes are TRBV5-1 and TRBJ2-1; D is uncertain. Germline CDR1 is SGHRS and CDR2 is YFSETQ. With 0 bases removed from V and 6 bases from J, the gap between germline ends came to 4 bases. This CDR3 is 12 amino acids long. As DNA, the CDR3 is TGCGCCAGCAGCTTGGACTTCAATGAGCAGTTCTTC. Residues: CASSLDFNEQFF.

The chain employs TRBV12-5 and TRBJ2-3; the D gene is possibly TRBD2 (5 bases). Trimming took 3 bases from V and 0 from J, leaving 7 bases between them. The CDR3 has 14 residues. Germline CDR1 reads LGHNT; CDR2 reads FRNRAP. This CDR3 reads CASGFSGSTDTQYF. CDR3 bases: TGTGCTAGTGGTTTCAGCGGAAGCACAGATACGCAGTATTTT.

This clone was picked up one time. The J gene is TRBJ2-1, the V gene TRBV2, with 7 bases identical to TRBD1. The length of the CDR3 is 13 residues. With 6 bases clipped from V and 6 bases from J, the junction kept 5 bases outside the gene matches. Looked up from germline, CDR1 is SNHLY and CDR2 is FYNNEI. DNA of the CDR3: TGTGCCAGCAGGAGGACAGGCCTCAATGAGCAGTTCTTC. Its translation: CASRRTGLNEQFF.

The rearrangement uses TRBV5-6 and TRBJ2-5; 9 nucleotides line up with TRBD1. Germline V lookup: CDR1 SGHDT, CDR2 YYEEEE. The CDR3 covers 19 residues. J was trimmed by 0 bases and V by 2 bases; bases with no gene match: 14. CDR3 protein: CASSLGPGTGRIDQETQYF. In nucleotides, the CDR3 is TGTGCCAGCAGCTTAGGCCCTGGGACAGGGCGAATCGACCAAGAGACCCAGTACTTC.

The sample holds many counts of this clone. CDR3 nucleotides: TGTGCCAGCAGCTTATGGCGTGGAGAGGCTTTCTTT. Protein: CASSLWRGEAFF. The J gene is TRBJ1-1, the V gene TRBV5-6; D gene ambiguous. The CDR3 consists of 12 residues. The V gene lost 2 bases and the J gene lost 11 bases, with 13 bases spanning the gap. Germline CDR1 SGHDT, CDR2 YYEEEE.

The V call is TRBV6-5, the J call TRBJ2-7; 10 nucleotides align to TRBD1. The CDR3 loop spans 14 amino acids. The V segment lost 6 bases and the J segment 2 bases; nucleotides outside the gene matches: 4. The germline CDR1 and CDR2 sequences are MNHEY and SVGAGI. The CDR3 is CASSDRGLAYEQYF. CDR3 nucleotide sequence: TGTGCCAGCAGCGACAGGGGGCTAGCCTACGAGCAGTACTTC.

V gene TRBV5-6 combines with J gene TRBJ1-1; D unclear. V was shortened by 2 bases and J by 4 bases, with 9 bases between the two germline ends. Germline values: CDR1 SGHDT, CDR2 YYEEEE. This CDR3 spans 13 amino acids. In DNA form, the CDR3 reads TGTGCCAGCAGCTTAGACCTGGGCACTGAAGCTTTCTTT. Translation: CASSLDLGTEAFF.

In its sample, this clone was seen a few times. CDR3 bases: TGTGCCAGCAGTACCCCGACTAGTTACAATGAGCAGTTCTTC. It specifies CASSTPTSYNEQFF. V gene TRBV28 combines with J gene TRBJ2-1, with D tentatively TRBD2 (6 bases). This CDR3 is 14 amino acids long. From germline, CDR1 is MDHEN and CDR2 SYDVKM. The germline V and J ends were trimmed by 5 bases and 4 bases, with 12 bases remaining between them.

The chain is built from TRBV6-5 and TRBJ2-2; a weak D match, TRBD1 (5 bases). Trimming cost V 1 base and J 7 bases, with 13 bases left between them. The CDR3 length is 15 residues. Germline values: CDR1 MNHEY, CDR2 SVGAGI. As DNA, the CDR3 is TGTGCCAGCAGTTACTGGGGCAGAGTTAGCGGGGAGCTGTTTTTT. It yields the protein CASSYWGRVSGELFF.

The rearrangement uses TRBV5-4 and TRBJ1-6; 7 bases map to TRBD1. The CDR3 has 14 residues. Germline V lookup: CDR1 SGHNT, CDR2 YYREEE (reference sequence). Trimming cost V 5 bases and J 7 bases; bases outside gene matches: 6. The chain's CDR3 is CASRRQGPNSPLHF. CDR3 bases: TGTGCCAGCAGGAGACAGGGACCCAATTCACCCCTCCACTTT.

The chain couples TRBV7-9 to TRBJ1-5; no clear D gene. The V end was cut by 5 bases, the J end by 2 bases, with 7 bases between. The CDR3 runs 13 residues. The V gene's germline CDR1 is SEHNR and CDR2 FQNEAQ (reference sequence). DNA for the CDR3: TGTGCCAGCAGCCTGGACGGCAATCAGCCCCAGCATTTT. It encodes CASSLDGNQPQHF.

The gene calls are TRBV30 and TRBJ1-2, with no clear D. Trimming cost V 0 bases and J 12 bases, with 14 bases left between them. The CDR3 spans 12 residues. Germline V gene lookup returns CDR1 GTSNPN and CDR2 SVGIG (reference sequence). The CDR3 region is CAWSVTVIGNTF. The DNA of the CDR3 is TGTGCCTGGAGTGTTACAGTCATTGGGAACACCTTC.

The sample holds one count of this clone. The chain has TRBV6-5 and TRBJ2-3, with 7 nucleotides matching TRBD1. V shed 5 bases and J 4 bases; nucleotides not matched to a gene: 9. The CDR3 covers 15 residues. CDR1 and CDR2 from the germline V gene are MNHEY and SVGAGI. The CDR3 is CASSRDSPPADTQYF. CDR3 bases: TGTGCCAGCAGTCGGGACAGCCCTCCGGCAGATACGCAGTATTTT.

The chain recombines TRBV11-2 with TRBJ1-4; D unresolved. With 5 bases removed from V and 6 bases from J, the gap between germline ends came to 19 bases. The germline gives CDR1 SGHAT, CDR2 FQNNGV. The CDR3 length is 16 residues. The CDR3 DNA follows: TGTGCCAGCAGCCTTATGGGTGCGGGGTCTTATGAAAAACTGTTTTTT. The encoded protein is CASSLMGAGSYEKLFF.

The V and J genes are TRBV11-2 and TRBJ2-5, with 10 nucleotides matching TRBD1. Gene TRBJ2-7 matches the end of the DNA better, so the J call may be wrong. Per the germline V gene, CDR1 is SGHAT and CDR2 is FQNNGV. CDR3 length: 16 residues. The CDR3 sequence: CASSLELGTGDHEQYF. The CDR3 region has the DNA TGTGCCAGCAGCTTAGAATTAGGGACAGGGGACCACGAGCAGTACTTC.

This chain uses TRBV27 with TRBJ1-1; a possible D gene is TRBD1 (5 bases). The CDR3 has 19 amino acids. Germline V CDR1 and CDR2: MNHEY, SMNVEV (reference sequence). V was clipped by 5 bases and J by 4 bases, with 29 bases between them. CDR3: CASSEQGWRQGRAGTEAFF. The DNA of the CDR3 is TGTGCCAGCAGTGAGCAGGGATGGAGGCAAGGTCGGGCGGGCACTGAAGCTTTCTTT.

V is TRBV6-1 and J is TRBJ1-3, with D tentatively TRBD1 (6 bases). Trimming took 1 base from V and 0 from J, leaving 13 bases between them. Germline assignment: CDR1 MNHNS and CDR2 SASEGT. CDR3 length equals 17 residues. For the CDR3, the DNA is TGTGCCAGCAGTGAAGAGGGGGTCAGATACTCTGGAAACACCATATATTTT. Its translation: CASSEEGVRYSGNTIYF.

This sequence joins TRBV12-5 and TRBJ2-7, with 9 bases matching TRBD1. This CDR3 has 16 residues. The V segment lost 2 bases and the J segment 0 bases; nucleotides outside the gene matches: 5. Germline V gene data show CDR1 as LGHNT and CDR2 as FRNRAP. This CDR3 is CASGLPSTGGSYEQYF. The CDR3 nucleotides are TGTGCTAGTGGTTTGCCATCGACAGGGGGCTCCTACGAGCAGTACTTC.

The genes are TRBV19 and TRBJ2-2; 8 bases align to TRBD1. Germline V gene data show CDR1 as LNHDA and CDR2 as SQIVND (reference sequence). The CDR3 is made up of 15 amino acids. V shed 3 bases and J 1 base; nucleotides not matched to a gene: 1. CDR3 nucleotide sequence: TGTGCCAGTAGTATTACAGGGGGGAACACCGGGGAGCTGTTTTTT. Its protein is CASSITGGNTGELFF.

The gene calls are TRBV5-1 and TRBJ2-3; D might be TRBD1 (6 bases). This CDR3 spans 15 amino acids. The germline V and J ends were trimmed by 4 bases and 0 bases, with 12 bases remaining between them. Germline CDR1 reads SGHRS; CDR2 reads YFSETQ. CDR3 in amino acids: CASSTSGVSTDTQYF. The CDR3 DNA reads TGCGCCAGCAGCACCTCAGGGGTTAGCACAGATACGCAGTATTTT.

The V gene is TRBV9, the J gene TRBJ2-2; no clear D. V shed 6 bases and J shed 1 base, with 7 bases lying between them. CDR1 is SGDLS, CDR2 YYNGEE, per germline. The CDR3 length is 13 residues. As DNA, the CDR3 is TGTGCCAGCACGGACGAGAACACCGGGGAGCTGTTTTTT. Its protein is CASTDENTGELFF. Based on the CDR3 plus reference TRBV9 and TRBJ2-2, the full variable domain is DSGVTQTPKHLITATGQRVTLRCSPRSGDLSVYWYQQSLDQGLQFLIQYYNGEERAKGNILERFSAQQFPDLHSELNLSSLELGDSALYFCASTDENTGELFFGEGSRLTVL.

This clone was observed a single time. J is TRBJ2-3 and V is TRBV19, with D perhaps given as TRBD1 or TRBD2 (6 bases each). The V and J ends lost 0 bases and 4 bases respectively, with 14 bases between them. CDR1 and CDR2 (germline): LNHDA, SQIVND (reference sequence). The CDR3 totals 16 residues. DNA for the CDR3: TGTGCCAGTAGTATAGACCCCGGGGGCGCTCCAGATACGCAGTATTTT. This gives the protein CASSIDPGGAPDTQYF.

The CDR3 DNA follows: TGTGCCAGCAGCCAAGATAGACAGGGTACGGGAAAACTGTTTTTT. Amino acids: CASSQDRQGTGKLFF. This sequence joins TRBV4-2 and TRBJ1-4, with 7 bases aligning to TRBD1. Looked up from germline, CDR1 is LGHNA and CDR2 is YNFKEQ. This CDR3 has 15 amino acids. The V and J ends lost 0 bases and 10 bases, in that order; junction bases with no gene match: 8.

V is TRBV4-2 and J is TRBJ2-2; 7 bases align to TRBD1. Looked up from germline, CDR1 is LGHNA and CDR2 is YNFKEQ. The CDR3 is 13 residues long. J gave up 7 bases and V 4 bases, and 3 bases lay outside the gene matches. The DNA for the CDR3 is TGTGCCAGCAGCCCAGGGGGTGTCGGGGAGCTGTTTTTT. It specifies CASSPGGVGELFF.

V gene TRBV19 combines with J gene TRBJ1-6; D is undetermined. The CDR3 sequence is 13 residues long. Trimming took off 3 bases at V and 6 bases at J, with 6 bases between the two ends. The germline V gene has CDR1 LNHDA and CDR2 SQIVND (reference sequence). CDR3 DNA: TGTGCCAGTAGTATTTTCGGTAATTCACCCCTCCACTTT. Translated: CASSIFGNSPLHF.

The chain employs TRBV7-2 and TRBJ2-2; a possible D gene is TRBD2 (5 bases). The germline gives CDR1 SGHTA, CDR2 FQGNSA. This CDR3 has 17 residues. Trimming stripped 1 base from V and 5 bases from J, with 17 bases between. The CDR3 region is CASSLVGSDGETGELFF. The CDR3 nucleotides read TGTGCCAGCAGCTTAGTAGGGAGCGATGGAGAAACCGGGGAGCTGTTTTTT. The whole variable domain, filled in from reference TRBV7-2 and TRBJ2-2, reads GAGVSQSPSNKVTEKGKDVELRCDPISGHTALYWYRQSLGQGLEFLIYFQGNSAPDKSGLPSDRFSAERTGGSVSTLTIQRTQQEDSAVYLCASSLVGSDGETGELFFGEGSRLTVL.